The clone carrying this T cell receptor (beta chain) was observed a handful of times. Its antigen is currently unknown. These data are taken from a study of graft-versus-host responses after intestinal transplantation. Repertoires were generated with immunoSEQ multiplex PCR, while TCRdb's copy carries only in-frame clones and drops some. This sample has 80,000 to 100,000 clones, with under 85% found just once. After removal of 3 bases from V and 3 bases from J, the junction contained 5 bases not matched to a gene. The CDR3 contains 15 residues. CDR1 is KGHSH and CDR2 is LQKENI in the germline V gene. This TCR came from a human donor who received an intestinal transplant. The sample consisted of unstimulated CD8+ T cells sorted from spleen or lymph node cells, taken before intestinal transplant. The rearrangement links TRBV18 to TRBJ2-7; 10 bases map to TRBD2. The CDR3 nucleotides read TGTGCCAGCTCACCGCGGACTAGCGGAGTCTACGAGCAGTACTTC. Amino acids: CASSPRTSGVYEQYF.